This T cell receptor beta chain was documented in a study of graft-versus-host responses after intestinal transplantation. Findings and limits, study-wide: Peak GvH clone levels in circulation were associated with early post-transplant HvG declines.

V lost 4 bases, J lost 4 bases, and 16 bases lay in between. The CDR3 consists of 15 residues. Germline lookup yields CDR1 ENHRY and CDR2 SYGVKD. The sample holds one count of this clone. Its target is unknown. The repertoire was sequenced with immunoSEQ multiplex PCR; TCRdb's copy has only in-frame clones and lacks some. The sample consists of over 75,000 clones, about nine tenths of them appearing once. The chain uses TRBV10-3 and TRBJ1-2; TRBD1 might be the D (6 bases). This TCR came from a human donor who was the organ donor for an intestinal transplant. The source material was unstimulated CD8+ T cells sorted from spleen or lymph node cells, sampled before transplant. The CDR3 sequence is CAISVEPQDSYGYTF. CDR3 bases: TGTGCCATCAGTGTTGAACCTCAGGACAGCTATGGCTACACCTTC.